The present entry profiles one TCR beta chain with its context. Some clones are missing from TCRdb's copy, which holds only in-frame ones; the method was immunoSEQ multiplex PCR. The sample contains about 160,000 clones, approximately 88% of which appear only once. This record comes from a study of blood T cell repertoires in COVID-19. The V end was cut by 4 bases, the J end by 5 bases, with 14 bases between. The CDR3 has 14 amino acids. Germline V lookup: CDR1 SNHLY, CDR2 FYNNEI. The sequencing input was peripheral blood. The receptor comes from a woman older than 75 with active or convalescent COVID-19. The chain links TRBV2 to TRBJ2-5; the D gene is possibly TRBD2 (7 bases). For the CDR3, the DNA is TGTGCCAGCAGTGGGGGGGGGCCCAGGGAGACCCAGTACTTC. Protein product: CASSGGGPRETQYF.